What follows are 11 T cell receptor beta chains derived from one specimen sequenced in a study of blood T cell repertoires in COVID-19 (TCRdb year 2020). Library construction relied on the immunoSEQ multiplex PCR assay. TCRdb re-hosts the immuneACCESS table, in-frame sequences only. Its copies lack some clones; in the studies checked, an unresolved V gene accounts for under half of them, and the cause for the rest is not known. The sample includes fewer than 110,000 clones, with roughly nine tenths observed a single time. Around 3.7% of the sample comes from the top ten. The sequenced sample was peripheral blood. The receptors here all came from a woman aged 60 to 75 with acute or convalescent COVID-19.

The chain has TRBV3-1 (or the pseudogene TRBV3-2) and TRBJ2-7; tentatively, D is TRBD2 (7 bases). The CDR3 runs to 13 residues. Trimming stripped 0 bases from V and 6 bases from J, with 9 bases between. The germline V gene encodes CDR1 LGHDT and CDR2 YNNKEL (reference sequence). DNA for the CDR3: TGTGCCAGCAGCCAAGACGGGGGGCGCGAGCAGTACGTC. It codes for CASSQDGGREQYV.

The CDR3 region is CASSLAGGRVYEQYF. The DNA of the CDR3 is TGCGCCAGCAGCTTGGCCGGCGGGAGGGTATACGAGCAGTACTTC. V usage is TRBV5-1 and J usage is TRBJ2-7; 9 positions match TRBD2. V trimming: 0 bases; J trimming: 4 bases; junction bases outside the gene matches: 5. The germline V gene has CDR1 SGHRS and CDR2 YFSETQ. This CDR3 is built from 15 residues.

This clone was counted a few times. Other DNA sequences from this sample encode an identical CDR3 as well. This sequence joins TRBV3-1 (or the pseudogene TRBV3-2) and TRBJ1-2; 7 bases line up with TRBD1. The CDR3 sequence is 13 residues long. V was pared by 1 base and J by 4 bases, with 0 bases of the junction left unmatched. The germline V gene has CDR1 LGHDT and CDR2 YNNKEL (reference sequence). The CDR3 DNA reads as TGTGCCAGCAGCCAAGGACAGGGCTATGGCTACACCTTC. Translation: CASSQGQGYGYTF.

The chain employs TRBV7-9 and TRBJ1-2, with TRBD1 as a possible D gene (6 bases). Germline V gene data show CDR1 as SEHNR and CDR2 as FQNEAQ (reference sequence). This CDR3 spans 16 amino acids. Trimming stripped 4 bases from V and 4 bases from J, with 19 bases between. The DNA of the CDR3 is TGTGCCAGCAGCTCTCCCGTTTGGGACATCAGCTATGGCTACACCTTC. Translating gives CASSSPVWDISYGYTF.

This clone was seen a single time. V gene TRBV7-2 combines with J gene TRBJ1-3; the match to TRBD1 covers 7 bases. The CDR3 consists of 15 residues. Trimming at V came to 1 base and at J to 4 bases, leaving 4 bases not matched to a gene. Germline values: CDR1 SGHTA, CDR2 FQGNSA. CDR3 sequence: CASSLEQGSGNTIYF. The CDR3 nucleotides read TGTGCCAGCAGCTTAGAACAGGGGTCCGGAAACACCATATATTTT.

V is TRBV3-1 (or the pseudogene TRBV3-2) and J is TRBJ2-3; 9 positions agree with TRBD1. V shed 4 bases, J shed 4 bases, and the junction held 6 bases outside the gene matches. Per the germline V gene, CDR1 is LGHDT and CDR2 is YNNKEL (reference sequence). The CDR3 extends over 15 amino acids. The CDR3 bases are TGTGCCAGCAGCCCCCACAGGGGGCCAGCAGATACGCAGTATTTT. Translation gives CASSPHRGPADTQYF.

This chain links TRBV19 with TRBJ2-7; TRBD2 aligns across 8 bases. The CDR3 consists of 14 residues. In germline, CDR1 is LNHDA, CDR2 SQIVND (reference sequence). Losses at the gene ends were 3 bases for V and 4 bases for J; bases not matched to a gene: 5. The CDR3 sequence is CASSITSGGYEQYF. For the CDR3, the DNA is TGTGCCAGTAGTATTACTAGCGGAGGTTACGAGCAGTACTTC.

The rearrangement joins TRBV19 to TRBJ2-1; TRBD2 matches at 7 bases. Per germline, CDR1 LNHDA and CDR2 SQIVND (reference sequence). This CDR3 is 17 amino acids long. The J segment lost 5 bases and the V segment lost 6 bases, leaving 16 bases of the junction unmatched. CDR3 residues: CASSPPPGKRGNNEQFF. The CDR3 nucleotides are TGTGCCAGTAGCCCACCTCCGGGAAAGCGGGGCAACAATGAGCAGTTCTTC. The full variable domain, rest sourced from reference TRBV19 and TRBJ2-1, is DGGITQSPKYLFRKEGQNVTLSCEQNLNHDAMYWYRQDPGQGLRLIYYSQIVNDFQKGDIAEGYSVSREKKESFPLTVTSAQKNPTAFYLCASSPPPGKRGNNEQFFGPGTRLTVL.

The chain couples TRBV6-6 to TRBJ1-2, with TRBD1 matching over 9 bases. Trimming removed 6 bases from V and 2 bases from J; junction bases left unmatched: 4. Germline CDR1 reads MNHNY; CDR2 reads SVGAGI (reference sequence). The CDR3 contains 14 residues. CDR3 nucleotides: TGTGCCAGCAGATCGGGACAGGGAAACTATGGCTACACCTTC. Translated, it gives CASRSGQGNYGYTF.

This clone has more than one count but fewer than ten. The rearrangement links TRBV7-8 to TRBJ2-7; 10 bases map to TRBD2. The CDR3 has 14 residues. V lost 5 bases to trimming and J lost 4 bases; unmatched junction nucleotides: 5. Looked up from germline, CDR1 is SGHVS and CDR2 is FQNEAQ. CDR3 sequence: CASSQQGLAYEQYF. CDR3 coding DNA: TGTGCCAGCAGCCAACAGGGACTAGCGTACGAGCAGTACTTC.

J is TRBJ2-1 and V is TRBV2; D remains ambiguous. Germline V gives CDR1 SNHLY, CDR2 FYNNEI. This CDR3 is built from 13 residues. V was cut by 7 bases and J by 9 bases, with 16 bases left in between. CDR3 bases: TGTGCCAGCAAGACTTTGATCGCCGGTGAGCAGTTCTTC. It translates to CASKTLIAGEQFF.